The clone carrying this T cell receptor (beta chain) was detected ten times or more. Its target is unknown. Time point described: newly diagnosed GD, antithyroid drugs for less than 3 months. With RNA extracted from PBMCs as input, the TCR library was made. CDR3 regions were amplified by Arm-PCR using iRepertoire HTBI primers to build TCR beta libraries. A single record per CDR3 protein comes from TCRdb applying MiXCR to the multiplex PCR reads. The profile shows approximately 490,000 distinct CDR3 sequences, about 16% of them singletons. V lost 5 bases, J lost 10 bases, and 5 bases stayed unmatched. There are 12 residues in the CDR3. Germline CDR1 SGHAT, CDR2 FQNNGV. This entry comes from a study of regulatory T cells in long-lasting Graves disease. General study findings and limits: Segments TRBV28, TRBJ1-2 and TRBJ2-5 showed preferential usage in persistent disease.

The same sample was also studied in work on T cells in Graves' hyperthyroidism and ophthalmopathy. From that second work: The patients, who ranged from 18 to 65 in age, presented with newly diagnosed hyperthyroidism lasting under 2 months.

The material sequenced was peripheral blood mononuclear cells (PBMCs), taken at new diagnosis, from a patient treated with antithyroid drugs. This TCR came from a man aged 40-50 years with Graves disease. This sequence joins TRBV11-2 and TRBJ2-1; 7 bases align to TRBD2. The CDR3 bases are TGTGCCAGCAGCCGGACTAGTGTCGAGCAGTTCTTC. Its translation: CASSRTSVEQFF.